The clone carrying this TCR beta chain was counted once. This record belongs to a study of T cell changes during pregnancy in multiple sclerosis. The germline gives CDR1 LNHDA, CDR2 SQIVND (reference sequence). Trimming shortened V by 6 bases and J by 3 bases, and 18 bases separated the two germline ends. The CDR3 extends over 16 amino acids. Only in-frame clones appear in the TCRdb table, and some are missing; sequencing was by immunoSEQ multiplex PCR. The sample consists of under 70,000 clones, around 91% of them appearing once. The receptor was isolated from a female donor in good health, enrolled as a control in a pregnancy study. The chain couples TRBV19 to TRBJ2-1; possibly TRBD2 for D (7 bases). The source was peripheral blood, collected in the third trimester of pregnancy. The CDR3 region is CASSPQGLADYNEQFF. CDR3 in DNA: TGTGCCAGTAGCCCCCAGGGGCTAGCGGACTACAATGAGCAGTTCTTC.